The 27 T cell receptor beta chains below were found in one sample sequenced in a study of glioma-infiltrating T cells. Using RNA template, CDR3s of TCR alpha and beta were amplified with iRepertoire arm-PCR. Using its own MiXCR run on the multiplex PCR reads, TCRdb lists one record per CDR3 protein. The sample has 150,000 or so distinct CDR3 sequences; 35% to 50% are singletons. Specimen: glioma tissue, nonneoplastic brain tissue, or PBMCs (not recorded which). These receptors came from a human donor with low-grade glioma or glioblastoma, undergoing nonglioma brain surgery, or in good health (not recorded which).

This clonotype was picked up many times. CDR3: CASSSQTYEQYF. DNA for the CDR3: TGTGCCAGCAGCTCTCAGACGTACGAGCAGTACTTC. The rearrangement joins TRBV6-1 to TRBJ2-7; D is undetermined. This CDR3 comprises 12 residues. Trimming took 6 bases from V and 4 from J, leaving 10 bases between them. Germline V gene data show CDR1 as MNHNS and CDR2 as SASEGT.

This clonotype has more than one count but fewer than ten. The J gene is TRBJ2-7, the V gene TRBV10-3; 7 nucleotides agree with TRBD1. The CDR3 loop spans 13 amino acids. V shed 3 bases, J shed 5 bases, and the junction held 4 bases outside the gene matches. CDR1 is ENHRY, CDR2 SYGVKD, per germline. CDR3: CAISDLQGDEQYF. The CDR3 DNA is TGTGCCATCAGTGACCTCCAGGGGGACGAGCAGTACTTC.

This chain connects TRBV27 to TRBJ2-3; 10 bases map to TRBD2. The V segment lost 2 bases and the J segment 3 bases; nucleotides outside the gene matches: 5. CDR1 and CDR2 from the germline V gene are MNHEY and SMNVEV (reference sequence). The CDR3 totals 16 residues. The CDR3 DNA follows: TGTGCCAGCAGTTTAAATGCTAGCGGGAGAACAGATACGCAGTATTTT. Protein: CASSLNASGRTDTQYF.

This clonotype was counted ten times or more. The rearrangement links TRBV6-1 to TRBJ2-3; D possibly corresponds to TRBD1 (6 bases). The CDR3 is made up of 15 amino acids. Germline CDR1 is MNHNS and CDR2 is SASEGT. The V gene lost 5 bases and the J gene lost 7 bases, with 19 bases spanning the gap. CDR3 nucleotide sequence: TGTGCCAGCAGTCCCGACAGGACCGAATTCTATACGCAGTATTTT. Its protein is CASSPDRTEFYTQYF.

The rearrangement joins TRBV20-1 to TRBJ2-7, with D possibly being TRBD2 (6 bases). The CDR3 has 14 residues. Germline lookup yields CDR1 DFQATT and CDR2 SNEGSKA (reference sequence). Trimming shortened V by 6 bases and J by 7 bases, and 22 bases separated the two germline ends. CDR3 DNA: TGCAGTGCCCCGAGGGCTGGGACTTTCCTAGAGCAGTACTTC. Protein sequence: CSAPRAGTFLEQYF.

At least ten counts were recorded for this clonotype. V usage is TRBV24-1 and J usage is TRBJ2-1; 7 nucleotides align to TRBD1. V lost 4 bases and J lost 1; bases outside the gene matches: 9. Germline V gene data show CDR1 as KGHDR and CDR2 as SFDVKD. The CDR3 runs to 17 residues. CDR3 region: CATSDLQGFASYNEQFF. CDR3 sequence (DNA): TGTGCCACCAGTGACCTACAGGGGTTCGCTTCCTACAATGAGCAGTTCTTC.

The sample holds a few counts of this clonotype. The chain's CDR3 is CSATGAGNTIYF. CDR3 bases: TGCAGTGCGACAGGGGCTGGAAACACCATATATTTT. V and J are TRBV20-1 and TRBJ1-3, with 8 bases identical to TRBD1. CDR1 is DFQATT, CDR2 SNEGSKA, per germline (reference sequence). The V segment lost 6 bases and the J segment 2 bases; nucleotides outside the gene matches: 0. CDR3 length equals 12 residues.

The J gene is TRBJ2-7, the V gene TRBV7-9, with 13 bases matching TRBD2. Germline-derived CDR1 and CDR2 are SEHNR and FQNEAQ (reference sequence). V lost 5 bases and J lost 7; bases outside the gene matches: 5. The CDR3 is 14 amino acids. The CDR3 spells CASSLPGLAGEQYF. CDR3 nucleotides: TGTGCCAGCAGCCTCCCGGGACTAGCGGGGGAGCAGTACTTC.

V usage is TRBV29-1 and J usage is TRBJ1-2; TRBD1 might be the D (6 bases). CDR1 and CDR2 (germline): SQVTM, ANQGSEA. V lost 1 base and J 9 bases, leaving 9 bases between the germline ends. The CDR3 length is 11 residues. DNA for the CDR3: TGCAGCGTTGAAGTTGGACAGAGCTACACCTTC. This encodes CSVEVGQSYTF.

Comment on this clonotype: This may be a read error, as it is one base from a much larger clone. The chain joins TRBV28 to TRBJ1-1, with D unresolved. Germline V gene lookup returns CDR1 MDHEN and CDR2 SYDVKM. Trimming stripped 5 bases from V and 4 bases from J, with 5 bases between. The CDR3 sequence is 11 residues long. DNA of the CDR3: TGTGCCAGCAGTGGTTGCACTGAAGCTTTCTTT. Residues: CASSGCTEAFF.

This clonotype showed up just a few times. The chain couples TRBV4-2 to TRBJ2-7, with D perhaps matching TRBD1 (6 bases). Per germline, CDR1 LGHNA and CDR2 YNFKEQ. The length of the CDR3 is 15 residues. V lost 0 bases and J lost 4, with 13 bases in between. Here the CDR3 DNA reads TGTGCCAGCAGCCAAGAACGACAGGTGGTGTACGAGCAGTACTTC. Translation gives CASSQERQVVYEQYF.

The chain joins TRBV4-1 to TRBJ2-5; D unclear. This CDR3 comprises 14 residues. Trimming stripped 0 bases from V and 7 bases from J, with 12 bases between. Germline V gene sequence: CDR1 MGHRA, CDR2 YSYEKL. CDR3 residues: CASSQDPTYGTQYF. Here the CDR3 DNA reads TGCGCCAGCAGCCAAGATCCAACGTACGGGACCCAGTACTTC.

This sequence joins TRBV27 and TRBJ1-2; D gene unclear. Germline CDR1 MNHEY, CDR2 SMNVEV (reference sequence). The V and J ends lost 6 bases and 8 bases respectively, with 16 bases between them. The length of the CDR3 is 13 residues. This chain's CDR3 is CASSLDLRAGYTF. The CDR3 DNA is TGTGCCAGCAGCTTAGACCTAAGGGCGGGCTACACCTTC.

The rearrangement uses TRBV7-2 and TRBJ2-1; TRBD2 matches at 13 bases. Looked up from germline, CDR1 is SGHTA and CDR2 is FQGNSA. With V trimmed by 5 bases and J by 7 bases, 5 bases remained unmatched. CDR3 length: 15 amino acids. Here the CDR3 reads CASSPWTSGGNEQFF. The CDR3 nucleotides read TGTGCCAGCAGCCCTTGGACTAGCGGGGGAAATGAGCAGTTCTTC.

This clonotype appeared a few times. V gene TRBV6-1 combines with J gene TRBJ2-7; D might be TRBD1 (5 bases). Germline V gene data show CDR1 as MNHNS and CDR2 as SASEGT. Trimming removed 6 bases from V and 2 bases from J, with 8 bases in between. This CDR3 comprises 12 residues. The CDR3 loop reads CASRKGPYEQYF. CDR3 sequence (DNA): TGTGCCAGCAGGAAGGGGCCCTACGAGCAGTACTTC.

This chain connects TRBV11-1 to TRBJ2-3; TRBD2 matches 11 bases. The CDR3 spans 18 residues. Trimming at V came to 3 bases and at J to 3 bases, leaving 11 bases not matched to a gene. Germline V lookup: CDR1 SGHAT, CDR2 FQDESV (reference sequence). CDR3 nucleotide sequence: TGTGCCAGCAGCTTCCCGATTAGCGGGGGGGCCGGTACAGATACGCAGTATTTT. Its translation: CASSFPISGGAGTDTQYF.

This chain joins TRBV19 and TRBJ2-7; 8 positions agree with TRBD1. The junction had 6 bases not matched to a gene; V was cut back by 3 bases and J by 2 bases. This CDR3 comprises 15 residues. Germline loops: CDR1 LNHDA, CDR2 SQIVND (reference sequence). CDR3 bases: TGTGCCAGTAGTATCCAGGGACAGGTCGCCTACGAGCAGTACTTC. It is translated as CASSIQGQVAYEQYF.

A remark on this clonotype: No conserved phenylalanine or tryptophan ends this CDR3, so it is likely a read error. V and J are TRBV20-1 and TRBJ1-1, with 10 bases aligning to TRBD1. This CDR3 comprises 14 residues. V shed 6 bases, J shed 9 bases, and the junction held 13 bases outside the gene matches. Germline values: CDR1 DFQATT, CDR2 SNEGSKA (reference sequence). The CDR3 loop reads CSAAPTGGASQAFS. The CDR3 coding sequence is TGCAGTGCCGCCCCGACAGGGGGCGCTTCCCAAGCTTTCTCT.

There are a few counts of this clonotype. This sequence joins TRBV2 and TRBJ2-7; D is ambiguous. CDR1 is SNHLY and CDR2 is FYNNEI in the germline V gene. V was clipped by 3 bases and J by 7 bases, with 10 bases between them. This CDR3 comprises 12 residues. The CDR3 here is CASSDVGWEQYF. For the CDR3, the DNA is TGTGCCAGCAGTGATGTAGGCTGGGAGCAGTACTTC.

This clonotype occurred once. Possible read error: a much larger clone is one base away. The chain couples TRBV27 to TRBJ1-1; D not certain. With 2 bases removed from V and 8 bases from J, the gap between germline ends came to 9 bases. The CDR3 is 12 amino acids. Germline CDR1 MNHEY, CDR2 SMNVEV (reference sequence). The CDR3 loop is CASSLTGREAFF. Written as DNA, the CDR3 is TGTGCCAGCAGTTTAACCGGGCGGGAAGCTTTCTTT.

The V gene is TRBV6-2 or TRBV6-3, the J gene TRBJ1-2; 8 nucleotides align to TRBD1. The V gene's germline CDR1 is MNHEY and CDR2 SVGEGT. Trimming at V came to 6 bases and at J to 7 bases, leaving 10 bases not matched to a gene. CDR3 length: 14 amino acids. CDR3 loop: CASRGGQEFFGYTF. CDR3 bases: TGTGCCAGCAGGGGGGGACAGGAATTTTTTGGCTACACCTTC.

The rearrangement links TRBV6-1 to TRBJ1-5; possible D gene TRBD1, 5 bases. The CDR3 extends over 17 amino acids. Germline CDR1 reads MNHNS; CDR2 reads SASEGT. Deletions cut 6 bases from V and 6 bases from J, with 24 bases between. CDR3 DNA sequence: TGTGCCAGCAGCCCGGGACCGGGGGGGGATAGCGGTCAGCCCCAGCATTTT. Protein sequence: CASSPGPGGDSGQPQHF.

Worth noting for this clonotype: The conserved final phenylalanine or tryptophan is absent from the CDR3, which likely points to a read error. It is unclear where the CDR3 begins or ends on the DNA, so no DNA is shown, and the CDR3 is as TCRdb lists it. This chain joins TRBV6-2 or TRBV6-3 and TRBJ2-1; the table's D gene call, TRBD2, was not cross checked with the DNA. Per the germline V gene, CDR1 is MNHEY and CDR2 is SVGEGT. The CDR3 region is 8 residues in length, termini included. CDR3 residues: CASSVLAG.

In regard to this clonotype: A much larger clone sits a single nucleotide away, making a read error possible. The chain joins TRBV6-1 to TRBJ2-3; possible D gene TRBD2, 5 bases. This CDR3 is 15 amino acids long. The germline gives CDR1 MNHNS, CDR2 SASEGT. V lost 6 bases, J lost 0 bases, and 13 bases lay in between. The DNA for the CDR3 is TGTGCCAGCAGCCCCGGGGTCCCAAGCACAGATACGCAGTATTTT. Protein: CASSPGVPSTDTQYF.

Regarding this clonotype: A much more abundant neighbour one base away suggests this may be a read error. J is TRBJ2-1 and V is TRBV15; no reliable D call. The germline gives CDR1 LNHNV, CDR2 YYDKDF (reference sequence). The CDR3 loop spans 11 amino acids. Trimming removed 2 bases at V and 9 bases at J, with 5 bases between. The CDR3 DNA follows: TGTGCCACCAGCAGAAGCGTTGAGCAGTTCTTC. Translated: CATSRSVEQFF.

This chain links TRBV5-4 with TRBJ2-7; 8 nucleotides align to TRBD2. Looked up from germline, CDR1 is SGHNT and CDR2 is YYREEE (reference sequence). This CDR3 contains 14 residues. J lost 6 bases, V lost 3 bases, and 8 bases had no gene match. The CDR3 sequence is CASSSAAGGREQYF. The DNA of the CDR3 is TGTGCCAGCAGCTCCGCTGCGGGGGGCCGCGAGCAGTACTTC.

The chain couples TRBV6-1 to TRBJ1-1; D perhaps matches TRBD1 (6 bases). V was cut by 6 bases and J by 0 bases, with 11 bases left in between. CDR1 is MNHNS, CDR2 SASEGT, per germline. CDR3 length equals 14 residues. The CDR3 sequence: CASRVDRLNTEAFF. As DNA, the CDR3 is TGTGCCAGCAGGGTAGACAGGCTGAACACTGAAGCTTTCTTT.